A single sample is the source of the 26 T cell receptor beta chains below, sequenced in a study of blood T cell repertoires in COVID-19 (dated by TCRdb to about 2020). Library prep was done by the immunoSEQ multiplex PCR assay. The immuneACCESS repertoire file appears here via TCRdb, limited to in-frame rearrangements. These files lack a portion of the clones; in checked studies, under half of the deficit traces to unresolved V genes, and the cause of the others is not known. In all, the sample holds roughly 500,000 clones, and roughly 87% of those were seen once. The ten largest clonotypes hold roughly 0.84% of the sample. The sample consisted of peripheral blood. These receptor sequences come from a man between 18 and 29 years old with COVID-19, enrolled during active disease.

The chain employs TRBV30 and TRBJ2-1, with TRBD2 matching 13 bases. The CDR3 runs to 14 residues. The junction had 7 bases not matched to a gene; V was cut back by 5 bases and J by 9 bases. Looked up from germline, CDR1 is GTSNPN and CDR2 is SVGIG (reference sequence). CDR3 residues: CAWGGLAGDREQFF. CDR3 DNA sequence: TGTGCCTGGGGTGGACTAGCGGGAGACCGTGAGCAGTTCTTC. Full variable domain (rest looked up from reference TRBV30 and TRBJ2-1): SQTIHQWPATLVQPVGSPLSLECTVEGTSNPNLYWYRQAAGRGLQLLFYSVGIGQISSEVPQNLSASRPQDRQFILSSKKLLLSDSGFYLCAWGGLAGDREQFFGPGTRLTVL.

About this clone itself: Other nucleotide sequences from this sample produce the same CDR3. J is TRBJ2-7 and V is TRBV5-1; 10 bases line up with TRBD1. CDR3 length: 14 amino acids. Germline V gene sequence: CDR1 SGHRS, CDR2 YFSETQ. V lost 3 bases, J lost 7 bases, and 7 bases stayed unmatched. In DNA form, the CDR3 reads TGCGCCAGCAGCTACGGACAGGGGGGAGGAGAGCAGTACTTC. It translates to CASSYGQGGGEQYF.

For this clone: One end of the junction fails to match germline, which may point to a read error. CDR3 nucleotides: TGCGCCAGCAGCCAAGATACAGGGACGATTGGATATGACTACACCTTC. Its protein is CASSQDTGTIGYDYTF. V is TRBV4-1 and J is TRBJ1-2; a weak D match, TRBD1 (6 bases). CDR1 is MGHRA, CDR2 YSYEKL, per germline. CDR3 length equals 16 residues.

V is TRBV6-7 and J is TRBJ1-2; D is perhaps TRBD1 (6 bases). TRBV6-7 is classed as an ORF, of uncertain function. The ends were cut back, 2 bases at V and 2 bases at J, with 18 bases in the middle. The CDR3 loop spans 17 amino acids. Written as DNA, the CDR3 is TGTGCCAGCAGTTACCGCAACACAGAAGACAGGAACTATGGCTACACCTTC. This translates into CASSYRNTEDRNYGYTF.

This clone is a singleton in its sample. The gene calls are TRBV6-4 and TRBJ1-1; D is perhaps TRBD1 (6 bases). The CDR3 loop spans 15 amino acids. V lost 8 bases, J lost 1 base, and 17 bases lay in between. Germline assignment: CDR1 MRHNA and CDR2 SNTAGT. The CDR3 sequence is CASGGRGNGNTEAFF. The CDR3 DNA sequence: TGTGCCAGCGGGGGAAGGGGGAACGGGAACACTGAAGCTTTCTTT.

The chain is built from TRBV24-1 and TRBJ2-5; TRBD2 might be the D (7 bases). V lost 1 base to trimming and J lost 4 bases, with 15 bases between them. CDR1 KGHDR and CDR2 SFDVKD come from the germline V gene. This CDR3 is built from 16 residues. Written as DNA, the CDR3 is TGTGCCACCAGTGATTTACGGCAGGGGAGGGTAGAGACCCAGTACTTC. It specifies CATSDLRQGRVETQYF.

J is TRBJ2-6 and V is TRBV23-1, with TRBD1 identical over 9 bases. TRBV23-1 is designated an ORF whose function remains uncertain. The CDR3 is 19 residues long. The trim removed 10 bases at V and 0 bases at J, leaving 16 bases unmatched. In DNA form, the CDR3 reads TGCGCCACGGACAGGGGCGGACTACCGAAGCTCTCTGGGGCCAACGTCCTGACTTTC. It yields the protein CATDRGGLPKLSGANVLTF.

V usage is TRBV5-6 and J usage is TRBJ2-7; 10 bases are a match to TRBD2. The V and J ends lost 5 bases and 6 bases, in that order; junction bases with no gene match: 14. The CDR3 has 16 amino acids. CDR1 is SGHDT, CDR2 YYEEEE, per germline. CDR3 in DNA: TGTGCCAGCAGTCTGAGGATGATGGGGACTAGCGCCGAGCAGTACTTC. This codes for CASSLRMMGTSAEQYF.

The chain carries TRBV19 and TRBJ2-3, with 9 bases fitting TRBD1. CDR3 length: 16 residues. CDR1 and CDR2 from the germline V gene are LNHDA and SQIVND (reference sequence). V lost 6 bases, J lost 3 bases, and 10 bases stayed unmatched. CDR3 nucleotides: TGTGCCAGTAGGTCCTGGGACAGGGAGTTTACAGATACGCAGTATTTT. Translation gives CASRSWDREFTDTQYF.

This chain connects TRBV5-4 to TRBJ2-4, with 7 bases aligning to TRBD1. CDR3 length equals 15 residues. Looked up from germline, CDR1 is SGHNT and CDR2 is YYREEE (reference sequence). Germline trimming cut 0 bases from V and 6 bases from J; bases unmatched to any gene: 6. Here the CDR3 reads CASSLEGGAGNIQYF. The CDR3 bases are TGTGCCAGCAGCTTGGAAGGGGGCGCAGGAAACATTCAGTACTTC.

V and J are TRBV2 and TRBJ2-2; tentatively, D is TRBD2 (6 bases). CDR1 is SNHLY and CDR2 is FYNNEI in the germline V gene. The CDR3 is 16 residues long. The V gene lost 2 bases and the J gene lost 1 base, with 11 bases spanning the gap. CDR3 coding DNA: TGTGCCAGCAGTGAATCGCAGGGAGGGAACACCGGGGAGCTGTTTTTT. It yields the protein CASSESQGGNTGELFF.

Worth noting for this clone: The same CDR3 arises from other DNA sequences in this sample as well. The chain employs TRBV2 and TRBJ2-7; D gene unclear. Trimming cost V 8 bases and J 3 bases, with 11 bases left between them. CDR3 length: 12 residues. Germline CDR1 SNHLY, CDR2 FYNNEI. The chain's CDR3 is CASRRGSYEQYF. The CDR3 DNA follows: TGTGCCAGCCGGCGCGGAAGCTACGAGCAGTACTTC.

This chain links TRBV18 with TRBJ2-3; D might be TRBD1 (6 bases). V was cut by 0 bases and J by 3 bases, with 13 bases left in between. The CDR3 loop spans 16 amino acids. Per germline, CDR1 KGHSH and CDR2 LQKENI. The CDR3 reads CASSPPRGSRTDTQYF. As DNA, the CDR3 is TGTGCCAGCTCACCACCCAGGGGTAGTCGGACAGATACGCAGTATTTT.

The rearrangement links TRBV2 to TRBJ2-4, with D tentatively TRBD2 (5 bases). CDR3 length: 15 amino acids. CDR1 is SNHLY, CDR2 FYNNEI, per germline. V gave up 6 bases and J gave up 7 bases, with 19 bases separating them. This chain's CDR3 is CASSRDGRNVNIQYF. The CDR3 DNA reads as TGTGCCAGCAGCCGGGATGGACGAAATGTGAACATTCAGTACTTC.

The CDR3: CASSHWDTLNQPQHF. The CDR3, as DNA: TGTGCCAGCAGCCATTGGGACACCCTGAATCAGCCCCAGCATTTT. V and J are TRBV14 and TRBJ1-5; a weak D match, TRBD1 (6 bases). Germline CDR1 and CDR2: SGHDN and FVKESK. There are 15 residues in the CDR3. The germline V and J ends were trimmed by 3 bases and 4 bases, with 13 bases remaining between them.

This chain joins TRBV5-6 and TRBJ1-4; 9 bases map to TRBD1. V lost 2 bases, J lost 5 bases, and 4 bases stayed unmatched. CDR3 length: 15 amino acids. Germline V CDR1 and CDR2: SGHDT, YYEEEE. The CDR3 DNA reads as TGTGCCAGCAGCTTTAAGACAGGGGGAAATGAAAAACTGTTTTTT. Translation gives CASSFKTGGNEKLFF.

This chain uses TRBV4-1 with TRBJ1-5; weak D call: TRBD1 (5 bases). The V end lost 1 base, the J end lost 5 bases, and 12 bases lay between the germline ends. Germline V gives CDR1 MGHRA, CDR2 YSYEKL. The CDR3 runs 15 residues. CDR3: CASSQVGGTDQPQHF. CDR3 bases: TGCGCCAGCAGCCAAGTGGGGGGAACTGATCAGCCCCAGCATTTT.

The chain links TRBV11-2 to TRBJ2-2, with D possibly matching TRBD1 (6 bases). Trimming took 4 bases from V and 7 from J, leaving 16 bases between them. The CDR3 runs 15 residues. CDR1 and CDR2 (germline): SGHAT, FQNNGV. The CDR3, as DNA: TGTGCCAGCAGCTCTCAGAGGGGGATAGACGGGGAGCTGTTTTTT. Its translation: CASSSQRGIDGELFF.

This rearrangement joins TRBV18 to TRBJ2-5; 7 positions match TRBD2. The CDR3 sequence is 15 residues long. The V gene's germline CDR1 is KGHSH and CDR2 LQKENI. After removal of 4 bases from V and 2 bases from J, the junction contained 7 bases not matched to a gene. CDR3 sequence reads: CASSRRLADQETQYF. The CDR3 DNA reads TGTGCCAGCTCACGGCGACTAGCAGATCAAGAGACCCAGTACTTC.

The chain links TRBV7-9 to TRBJ1-4; no clear D gene. This CDR3 region has 17 residues. Trimming removed 6 bases at V and 3 bases at J, with 20 bases between. Per germline, CDR1 SEHNR and CDR2 FQNEAQ (reference sequence). Here the CDR3 DNA reads TGTGCCAGCAGACCCCCGCCCCGTACTAGGGCTAATGAAAAACTGTTTTTT. It is translated as CASRPPPRTRANEKLFF. The full variable domain, its missing parts supplied by reference TRBV7-9 and TRBJ1-4, is DTGVSQNPRHKITKRGQNVTFRCDPISEHNRLYWYRQTLGQGPEFLTYFQNEAQLEKSRLLSDRFSAERPKGSFSTLEIQRTEQGDSAMYLCASRPPPRTRANEKLFFGSGTQLSVL.

The CDR3 reads CASSYSKEKREDTGELFF. The CDR3, as DNA: TGTGCCAGCAGTTACTCGAAGGAAAAAAGGGAGGACACCGGGGAGCTGTTTTTT. This chain connects TRBV6-2 or TRBV6-3 to TRBJ2-2, with D tentatively TRBD2 (6 bases). Per germline, CDR1 MNHEY and CDR2 SVGEGT. This CDR3 is 18 amino acids long. V was clipped by 0 bases and J by 3 bases, with 17 bases between them.

The V and J genes are TRBV18 and TRBJ1-5; D uncertain. Trimming removed 3 bases at V and 9 bases at J, with 15 bases between. The CDR3 is 14 residues long. Per germline, CDR1 KGHSH and CDR2 LQKENI. The CDR3 reads CASSPAEGLRPQHF. The CDR3 DNA follows: TGTGCCAGCTCACCGGCCGAGGGTCTAAGGCCCCAGCATTTT.

The rearrangement links TRBV5-8 to TRBJ2-1; possibly TRBD1 for D (5 bases). Trimming cost V 2 bases and J 3 bases, with 12 bases left between them. The germline V gene has CDR1 SGHTS and CDR2 YDEGEE. The CDR3 has 15 amino acids. The chain's CDR3 is CASSLRTSFYNEQFF. The CDR3 DNA reads as TGTGCCAGCAGCTTAAGGACAAGTTTCTACAATGAGCAGTTCTTC. The whole variable domain, filled in from reference TRBV5-8 and TRBJ2-1, reads EAGVTQSPTHLIKTRGQQATLRCSPISGHTSVYWYQQALGLGLQFLLWYDEGEERNRGNFPPRFSGRQFPNYSSELNVNALELEDSALYLCASSLRTSFYNEQFFGPGTRLTVL.

This sequence joins TRBV6-4 and TRBJ2-1; 10 bases agree with TRBD1. The CDR3 runs 12 residues. The germline V gene has CDR1 MRHNA and CDR2 SNTAGT. V was pared by 6 bases and J by 8 bases, with 1 base of the junction left unmatched. This chain's CDR3 is CASSGTGDEQFF. DNA for the CDR3: TGTGCCAGCAGCGGGACAGGGGATGAGCAGTTCTTC.

The chain joins TRBV30 to TRBJ2-2; tentative D call: TRBD2 (7 bases). CDR1 and CDR2 from the germline V gene are GTSNPN and SVGIG (reference sequence). V was cut by 4 bases and J by 6 bases, with 15 bases left in between. The CDR3 has 14 residues. The CDR3: CAWTMGGLAGELFF. The CDR3 nucleotides are TGTGCCTGGACAATGGGGGGGCTCGCCGGGGAGCTGTTTTTT.

The chain links TRBV3-1 (or the pseudogene TRBV3-2) to TRBJ1-5; D unclear. Trimming pared 2 bases from V and 4 bases from J, leaving 12 bases between. The germline gives CDR1 LGHDT, CDR2 YNNKEL (reference sequence). This CDR3 is 15 amino acids long. CDR3 coding DNA: TGTGCCAGCAGCCAATCCCCGGGTCAAAATCAGCCCCAGCATTTT. This codes for CASSQSPGQNQPQHF.